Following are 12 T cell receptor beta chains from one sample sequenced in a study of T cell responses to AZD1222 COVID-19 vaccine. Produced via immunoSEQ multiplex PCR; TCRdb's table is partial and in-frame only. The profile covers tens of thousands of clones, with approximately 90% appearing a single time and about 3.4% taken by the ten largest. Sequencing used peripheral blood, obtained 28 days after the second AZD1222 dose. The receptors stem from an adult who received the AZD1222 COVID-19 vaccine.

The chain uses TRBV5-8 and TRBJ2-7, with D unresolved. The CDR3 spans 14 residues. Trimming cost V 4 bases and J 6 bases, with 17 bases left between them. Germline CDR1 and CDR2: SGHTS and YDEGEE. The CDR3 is CASSPNSVVSEQYF. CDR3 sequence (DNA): TGTGCCAGCAGCCCAAACAGCGTTGTCTCCGAGCAGTACTTC.

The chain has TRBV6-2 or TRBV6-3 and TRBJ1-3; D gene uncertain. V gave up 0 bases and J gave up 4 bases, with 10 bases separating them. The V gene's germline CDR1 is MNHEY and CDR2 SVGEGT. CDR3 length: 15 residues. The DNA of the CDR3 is TGTGCCAGCAGTTACTCGACGAACTCAGGAAACACCATATATTTT. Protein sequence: CASSYSTNSGNTIYF.

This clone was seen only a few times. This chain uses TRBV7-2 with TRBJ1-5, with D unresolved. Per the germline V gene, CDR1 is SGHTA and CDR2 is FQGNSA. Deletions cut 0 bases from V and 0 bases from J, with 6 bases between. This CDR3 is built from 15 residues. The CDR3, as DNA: TGTGCCAGCAGCTTAGCGCTCAGTAGCAATCAGCCCCAGCATTTT. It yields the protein CASSLALSSNQPQHF.

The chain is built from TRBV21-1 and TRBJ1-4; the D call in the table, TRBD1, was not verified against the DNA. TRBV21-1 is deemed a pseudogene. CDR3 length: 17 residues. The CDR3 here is CASSPPGQGYAAEKLFF. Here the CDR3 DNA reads TGTGCCAGCAGCCCACCGGGACAGGGGTACGCCGCTGAAAAACTGTTTTTT.

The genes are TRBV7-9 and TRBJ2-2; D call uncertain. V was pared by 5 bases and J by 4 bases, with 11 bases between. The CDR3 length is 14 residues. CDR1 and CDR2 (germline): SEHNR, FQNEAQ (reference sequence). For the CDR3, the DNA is TGTGCCAGCAGCCCCCGATCTTTCACCGGGGAGCTGTTTTTT. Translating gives CASSPRSFTGELFF.

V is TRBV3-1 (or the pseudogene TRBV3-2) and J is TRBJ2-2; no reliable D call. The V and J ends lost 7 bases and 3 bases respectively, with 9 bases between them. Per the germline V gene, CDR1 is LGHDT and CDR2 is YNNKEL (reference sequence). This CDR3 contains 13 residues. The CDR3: CASISAYTGELFF. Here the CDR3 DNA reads TGTGCCAGCATCTCGGCCTACACCGGGGAGCTGTTTTTT.

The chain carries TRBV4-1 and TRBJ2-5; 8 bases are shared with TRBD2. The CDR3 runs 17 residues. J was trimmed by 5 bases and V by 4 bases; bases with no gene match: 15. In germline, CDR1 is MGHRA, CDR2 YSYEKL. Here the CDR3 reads CASSLTALAGSPETQYF. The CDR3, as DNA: TGCGCCAGCAGCCTCACCGCCTTAGCGGGGAGCCCGGAGACCCAGTACTTC.

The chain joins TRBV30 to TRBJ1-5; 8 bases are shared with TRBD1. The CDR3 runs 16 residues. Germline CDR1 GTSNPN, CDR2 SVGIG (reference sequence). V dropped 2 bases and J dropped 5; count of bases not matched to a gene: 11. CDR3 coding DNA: TGTGCCTGGAGTTACAGGGGGGGAGTTCCGTATCAGCCCCAGCATTTT. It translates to CAWSYRGGVPYQPQHF.

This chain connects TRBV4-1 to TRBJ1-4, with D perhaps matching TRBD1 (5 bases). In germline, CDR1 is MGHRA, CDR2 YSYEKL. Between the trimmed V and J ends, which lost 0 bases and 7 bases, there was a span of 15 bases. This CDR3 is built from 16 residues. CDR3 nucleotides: TGCGCCAGCAGCCAAGAAATCGGCAGGGCCAGTGAAAAACTGTTTTTT. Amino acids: CASSQEIGRASEKLFF.

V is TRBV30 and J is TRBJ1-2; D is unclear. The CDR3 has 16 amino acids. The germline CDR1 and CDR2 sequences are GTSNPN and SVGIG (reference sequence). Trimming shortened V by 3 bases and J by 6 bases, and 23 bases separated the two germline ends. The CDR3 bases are TGTGCCTGGAGGCAGACCCGTGGGGTATTGAGTGATGGCTACACCTTC. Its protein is CAWRQTRGVLSDGYTF.

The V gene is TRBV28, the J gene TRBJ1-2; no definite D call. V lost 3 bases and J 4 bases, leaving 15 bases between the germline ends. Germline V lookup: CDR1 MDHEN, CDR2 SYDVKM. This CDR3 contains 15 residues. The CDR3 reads CASSFGRRVSYGYTF. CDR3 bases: TGTGCCAGCAGTTTCGGGAGGCGAGTCAGCTATGGCTACACCTTC.

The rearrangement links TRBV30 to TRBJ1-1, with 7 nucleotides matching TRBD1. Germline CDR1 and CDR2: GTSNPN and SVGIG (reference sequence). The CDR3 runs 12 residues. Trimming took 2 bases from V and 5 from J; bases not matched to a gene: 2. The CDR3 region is CAWSPGGTEAFF. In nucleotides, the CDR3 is TGTGCCTGGAGTCCAGGGGGAACTGAAGCTTTCTTT.